This T cell receptor (beta chain) derives from a study of preoperative IRX-2 immunotherapy in early breast cancer. Treatment: preoperative locoregional IRX-2 cytokine immunotherapy. This phase Ib study tested locoregional IRX-2 cytokine immunotherapy given before surgery. J was trimmed by 4 bases and V by 6 bases; bases with no gene match: 6. The CDR3 is 14 residues long. Germline CDR1 is MNHGY and CDR2 is SAAAGT. Some clones are missing from TCRdb's copy, which holds only in-frame ones; the method was immunoSEQ multiplex PCR. The data contain 75,000 to 100,000 clones, 80% to 90% of them singletons. The sequence came from a human donor with breast cancer. This chain joins TRBV6-8 and TRBJ1-2; 9 nucleotides line up with TRBD1. The specimen was tumor tissue, collected after IRX-2 immunotherapy. CDR3 in amino acids: CASRTGGVIYGYTF. For the CDR3, the DNA is TGTGCCAGCAGAACAGGGGGCGTAATCTATGGCTACACCTTC.